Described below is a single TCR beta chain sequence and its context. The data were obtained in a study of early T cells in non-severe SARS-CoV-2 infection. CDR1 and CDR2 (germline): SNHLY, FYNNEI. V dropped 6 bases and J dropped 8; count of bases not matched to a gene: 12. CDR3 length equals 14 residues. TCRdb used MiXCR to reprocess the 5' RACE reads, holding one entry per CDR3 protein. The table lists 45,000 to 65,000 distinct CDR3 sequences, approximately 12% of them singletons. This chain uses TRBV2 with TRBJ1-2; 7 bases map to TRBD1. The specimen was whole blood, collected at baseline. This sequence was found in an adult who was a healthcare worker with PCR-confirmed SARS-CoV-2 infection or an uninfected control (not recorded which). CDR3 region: CASRGDSPFSGYTF. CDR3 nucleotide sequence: TGTGCCAGCAGGGGGGACAGCCCGTTTAGCGGCTACACCTTC. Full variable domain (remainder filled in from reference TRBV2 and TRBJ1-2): EPEVTQTPSHQVTQMGQEVILRCVPISNHLYFYWYRQILGQKVEFLVSFYNNEISEKSEIFDDQFSVERPDGSNFTLKIRSTKLEDSAMYFCASRGDSPFSGYTFGSGTRLTVV.